This entry lists 21 T cell receptor beta chains sequenced from one sample in a study of CD8 T cells in ankylosing spondylitis (dated by TCRdb to 2017 to 2019). The protocol used for the library was 5' RACE. Sequenced using an Illumina HiSeq 2500. Starting from the raw public reads, TCRdb applied fastp trimming at Q25, assembled clones with MiXCR and retained in-frame beta chains. Identical CDR3 protein sequences are pooled into one entry, listed with their most common genes and DNA. In all, the sample holds about 240,000 distinct CDR3 sequences, and about 9.1% of those were seen once. The ten largest clonotypes hold approximately 6.3% of the sample. Sequencing was carried out using blood, either unsorted or a sorted T cell fraction (not recorded which). Every receptor here comes from a male donor with ankylosing spondylitis or in good health (not recorded which).

A note on this clonotype: It may be a read error: a sequence one base away is much more abundant. This rearrangement joins TRBV20-1 to TRBJ2-1; the D gene is possibly TRBD2 (5 bases). Per germline, CDR1 DFQATT and CDR2 SNEGSKA (reference sequence). Trimming stripped 5 bases from V and 7 bases from J, with 15 bases between. The CDR3 has 13 residues. The CDR3 DNA follows: TGCAGTGCTGTCGGACTTAAGCGGAATGAGCAGTTCTTC. Residues: CSAVGLKRNEQFF.

This clonotype showed up just once. The chain recombines TRBV11-2 with TRBJ1-1; unclear D gene. Germline loops: CDR1 SGHAT, CDR2 FQNNGV. This CDR3 has 14 amino acids. V shed 1 base and J shed 4 bases, with 10 bases lying between them. The CDR3 sequence is CASSLAGFGTEAFF. The CDR3 nucleotides are TGTGCCAGCAGCTTAGCCGGGTTTGGCACTGAAGCTTTCTTT.

This clonotype was observed at least ten times. The gene calls are TRBV20-1 and TRBJ1-4; D is undetermined. The V end lost 5 bases, the J end lost 0 bases, and 10 bases lay between the germline ends. The germline V gene has CDR1 DFQATT and CDR2 SNEGSKA (reference sequence). The CDR3 contains 14 residues. The CDR3 region has the DNA TGCAGTGCTGGTTCTCTTGCAACTAATGAAAAACTGTTTTTT. Amino acids: CSAGSLATNEKLFF.

This clonotype has a count of ten or more. The rearrangement uses TRBV10-2 and TRBJ2-2; no reliable D call. V was trimmed by 0 bases and J by 4 bases, leaving 0 bases between them. The CDR3 is made up of 12 amino acids. In germline, CDR1 is WSHSY, CDR2 SAAADI. The CDR3 loop is CASSESTGELFF. The CDR3, as DNA: TGCGCCAGCAGTGAGTCCACCGGGGAGCTGTTTTTT.

This clonotype was picked up a small number of times. The DNA of the CDR3 is TGTGCCAGCAGCTTGCGAGTCGAATTAGATACGCAGTATTTT. It translates to CASSLRVELDTQYF. This chain connects TRBV5-4 to TRBJ2-3, with D hard to call. Germline values: CDR1 SGHNT, CDR2 YYREEE (reference sequence). V lost 1 base and J lost 5, with 11 bases in between. The CDR3 length is 14 residues.

This clonotype was recorded many times. The chain combines TRBV6-5 with TRBJ2-7; 10 nucleotides match TRBD2. This CDR3 comprises 17 residues. The ends lost 0 bases at V and 6 bases at J; junction bases unmatched: 11. Germline V CDR1 and CDR2: MNHEY, SVGAGI. The CDR3 spells CASSYSVGPSGSSEQYF. As DNA, the CDR3 is TGTGCCAGCAGTTACTCGGTTGGTCCTAGCGGGAGTAGCGAGCAGTACTTC.

Of note for this clonotype: A read error may account for a junction end that differs from germline. The chain uses TRBV5-6 and TRBJ1-4, with 8 bases aligning to TRBD1. CDR3 size: 15 residues. The germline gives CDR1 SGHDT, CDR2 YYEEEE. The CDR3 nucleotides are TGTGCCTGCAGCTCGAACAGGGGGACCAATGAAAAACTGTTTTTT. It specifies CACSSNRGTNEKLFF. The variable domain in full, with the rest retrieved from reference TRBV5-6 and TRBJ1-4, is DAGVTQSPTHLIKTRGQQVTLRCSPKSGHDTVSWYQQALGQGPQFIFQYYEEEERQRGNFPDRFSGHQFPNYSSELNVNALLLGDSALYLCACSSNRGTNEKLFFGSGTQLSVL.

The chain joins TRBV10-3 to TRBJ2-5; D tentatively reads TRBD1 or TRBD2 (5 bases each). Germline CDR1 is ENHRY and CDR2 is SYGVKD. This CDR3 is 15 amino acids long. V was cut by 3 bases and J by 5 bases, with 16 bases left in between. CDR3 region: CAISERGDPSETQYF. CDR3 bases: TGTGCCATCAGTGAAAGAGGGGACCCCAGCGAGACCCAGTACTTC.

The sample holds a few counts of this clonotype. V and J are TRBV12-3 or TRBV12-4 and TRBJ2-1; 10 bases agree with TRBD1. The CDR3 covers 15 residues. Trimming took 10 bases from V and 6 from J; bases not matched to a gene: 12. The CDR3 nucleotides read TGTGCCAACCGTCGGGGGGACAGGGGCCTCAATGAGCAGTTCTTC. Amino acid sequence: CANRRGDRGLNEQFF.

This clonotype came up many times. The V and J genes are TRBV5-1 and TRBJ1-4; the match to TRBD1 covers 7 bases. V gave up 4 bases and J gave up 3 bases; unmatched junction bases: 3. This CDR3 is built from 14 residues. Germline loops: CDR1 SGHRS, CDR2 YFSETQ. This CDR3 reads CASSRDSSNEKLFF. DNA for the CDR3: TGCGCCAGCAGCCGGGACAGTTCTAATGAAAAACTGTTTTTT.

This clonotype was counted ten times or more. This sequence joins TRBV15 and TRBJ1-2, with D possibly being TRBD1 (5 bases). Germline CDR1 reads LNHNV; CDR2 reads YYDKDF (reference sequence). The V gene lost 0 bases and the J gene lost 4 bases, with 15 bases spanning the gap. The CDR3 is 16 residues long. The chain's CDR3 is CATSRDKGSSSYGYTF. In DNA form, the CDR3 reads TGTGCCACCAGCAGAGATAAGGGGAGCAGCTCCTATGGCTACACCTTC. Full variable domain (outside the CDR3, taken from reference TRBV15 and TRBJ1-2): DAMVIQNPRYQVTQFGKPVTLSCSQTLNHNVMYWYQQKSSQAPKLLFHYYDKDFNNEADTPDNFQSRRPNTSFCFLDIRSPGLGDTAMYLCATSRDKGSSSYGYTFGSGTRLTVV.

This clonotype was detected many times. The rearrangement uses TRBV5-1 and TRBJ2-3; 14 positions agree with TRBD2. Germline V gene lookup returns CDR1 SGHRS and CDR2 YFSETQ. Germline trimming cut 3 bases from V and 5 bases from J; bases unmatched to any gene: 5. This CDR3 is 16 amino acids long. The CDR3 DNA sequence: TGCGCCAGCAGCTCCCGACTAGCGGGAGGGCAAGATACGCAGTATTTT. Its protein is CASSSRLAGGQDTQYF.

A remark on this clonotype: A read error is possible here, since a much larger clone lies one base away. The chain has TRBV12-3 or TRBV12-4 and TRBJ1-5, with 7 bases matching TRBD1. The CDR3 extends over 14 amino acids. The CDR3 sequence is CASRGGQENQAQHF. CDR3 sequence (DNA): TGTGCCAGCAGGGGTGGACAGGAGAATCAGGCCCAGCATTTT.

This clonotype has a count of ten or more. J is TRBJ1-1 and V is TRBV20-1; TRBD1 aligns across 7 bases. CDR1 DFQATT and CDR2 SNEGSKA come from the germline V gene (reference sequence). This CDR3 comprises 14 residues. With V trimmed by 6 bases and J by 1 base, 8 bases remained unmatched. CDR3 loop: CSADRQGWNTEAFF. In nucleotides, the CDR3 is TGCAGTGCCGACCGACAGGGCTGGAACACTGAAGCTTTCTTT.

The sample holds many counts of this clonotype. This rearrangement joins TRBV5-1 to TRBJ2-1; tentative D call: TRBD2 (6 bases). The CDR3 sequence is 13 residues long. Looked up from germline, CDR1 is SGHRS and CDR2 is YFSETQ. V lost 8 bases, J lost 8 bases, and 17 bases lay in between. CDR3 bases: TGCGCCAGTTTCCGGGAGCCTAAAGATGAGCAGTTCTTC. It yields the protein CASFREPKDEQFF.

The table lists this clonotype with many counts. J is TRBJ2-1 and V is TRBV5-1; no firm D call. Deletions cut 4 bases from V and 4 bases from J, with 12 bases between. Germline CDR1 reads SGHRS; CDR2 reads YFSETQ. The CDR3 is made up of 14 amino acids. CDR3 DNA: TGCGCCAGCAGCCAGGACGGGCAATACAATGAGCAGTTCTTC. Translating gives CASSQDGQYNEQFF.

In its sample, this clonotype was seen many times. The gene calls are TRBV5-6 and TRBJ2-7; no reliable D call. This CDR3 comprises 13 residues. V gave up 2 bases and J gave up 2 bases, with 8 bases separating them. CDR1 is SGHDT, CDR2 YYEEEE, per germline. The CDR3 coding sequence is TGTGCCAGCAGCTTAAGTTGGGCCTACGAGCAGTACTTC. It codes for CASSLSWAYEQYF.

This clonotype was counted ten times or more. The chain combines TRBV12-3 or TRBV12-4 with TRBJ2-1; 16 bases are shared with TRBD2. CDR3 length: 15 amino acids. Trimming at V came to 5 bases and at J to 9 bases, leaving 4 bases not matched to a gene. Here the CDR3 reads CASSHGTSGRGEQFF. The CDR3 nucleotides are TGTGCCAGCAGTCATGGGACTAGCGGGAGGGGTGAGCAGTTCTTC.

This clonotype was picked up a small number of times. V and J are TRBV20-1 and TRBJ1-6, with D unresolved. The CDR3 length is 15 residues. V lost 1 base and J 7 bases, leaving 14 bases between the germline ends. Germline V gene data show CDR1 as DFQATT and CDR2 as SNEGSKA (reference sequence). The CDR3 DNA sequence: TGCAGTGCTAGAGTAGAGGGTCTTTGGAATTCACCCCTCCACTTT. Translation: CSARVEGLWNSPLHF.

There are many counts of this clonotype. The chain couples TRBV6-2 or TRBV6-3 to TRBJ1-2, with D unclear. V was trimmed by 6 bases and J by 3 bases, leaving 14 bases between them. The CDR3 covers 14 residues. Germline assignment: CDR1 MNHEY and CDR2 SVGEGT. The CDR3 DNA reads TGTGCCAGCAGCCCGGATAGTGGGCACTATGGCTACACCTTC. Its translation is CASSPDSGHYGYTF.

This clonotype occurred a few times. The rearrangement links TRBV7-8 to TRBJ2-7, with unresolved D. V was clipped by 0 bases and J by 6 bases, with 3 bases between them. Germline V CDR1 and CDR2: SGHVS, FQNEAQ. The CDR3 covers 11 residues. The CDR3 sequence is CASSLAVEQYF. The CDR3 nucleotides read TGTGCCAGCAGCTTAGCGGTCGAGCAGTACTTC.